This T cell receptor beta chain was obtained from a study of T cells in Graves' hyperthyroidism and ophthalmopathy. Across the study: Staff took peripheral blood when the initial diagnosis was made, before any treatment began. Study findings and constraints: Within blood appeared most thyroid clonotypes that had expanded above 0.001.

Germline-derived CDR1 and CDR2 are SGHDN and FVKESK. The V end was cut by 1 base, the J end by 3 bases, with 15 bases between. The length of the CDR3 is 16 residues. To note about this clonotype: Its antigen is undetermined.

RNA transcripts served as the template for amplifying TCR beta CDR3 regions. Using the HTBI primer set, a first-round RT-PCR was run on the TCR CDR3. TCRdb reanalysed the multiplex PCR reads using MiXCR and keeps one entry per CDR3 protein. This table holds approximately 490,000 distinct CDR3 sequences, about 20% found once. Ophthalmopathy cases met thresholds of Clinical Activity Score at least 3, NOSPECS grade at least 4 and duration under 3 months. Pregnant or lactating patients were excluded, as were those with uncontrolled infection or other autoimmune disease. The sequence derives from a woman aged 70-85 years with Graves' ophthalmopathy. The chain links TRBV14 to TRBJ1-1; a weak D match, TRBD1 (5 bases). What was sequenced was blood. CDR3 amino acids: CASSQAGKASHTEAFF. In DNA form, the CDR3 reads TGTGCCAGCAGCCAAGCAGGGAAGGCCTCTCACACTGAAGCTTTCTTT.